This T cell receptor (beta chain) originates from a study of long-term antiretroviral therapy in people with HIV (dated 2022 in TCRdb). Background for the entire study: The earliest samples were collected roughly a decade before the 2015 WHO recommendation for immediate ART, at a time when ART was usually postponed until CD4 counts fell. No cross-contamination during QIAcube processing was shown when test extractions of a monoclonal T-cell line were performed alongside 25 to 35 polyclonal samples. From some 30 adults with confirmed HIV infection, the cohort provided approximately 210 cryopreserved PBMC samples, gathered serially across a mean of about six years (range 1-12). About 35% of the 30 participants with HIV were female. A retrospective serial study tested whether changes in peripheral blood TRB repertoire composition and diversity were associated with ART initiation and durable HIV suppression. Study-wide findings and limitations: The samples span the years 2004 to 2017, and the ART regimens used may be less effective than current regimens. Because PBMC availability was limited, only the TCR beta chain was sequenced, with no alpha chain pairing. Because cell numbers in pre-ART samples were limited, unsorted PBMC were profiled instead of sorted CD4+ and CD8+ T cells. Starting ART was linked to a significant rise in TRB diversity, yet even after long-term ART the diversity remained significantly lower than in transplant donor controls. No data were available on ART adherence, viral resistance or therapy changes, limiting inferences about post-ART repertoire changes. HIV repertoires had narrower CDR3 length ranges than controls, and the network structure suggested an antigen-experienced repertoire that shifted only slightly toward naive after ART. Expanded TRB clones identified before ART initiation dominated the repertoire across all time points, though the dominance fluctuated and decreased in many PLHIV after ART.

Of note for this clone: Its antigen is currently not known. Base quality data are lacking; no much larger clone is found one base away.

Inclusion was restricted to participants for whom at least one PBMC sample before ART initiation and at least two post-ART samples were available. Treatment was received in the United States of America by all participants with HIV. Before DNA extraction, cryopreserved samples containing roughly 0.9-10 million PBMC were thawed and washed. At the time of the earliest PBMC sample, participants with HIV were aged between roughly 23 and 60 years. PBMC samples from each participant spanned 1-4 timepoints before ART initiation and 2-8 timepoints after ART initiation, with a median of 7 samples. For every participant, serial HIV viral load, CD4+ T-cell count, ART history and demographic data were obtained. Genomic DNA was extracted from unsorted PBMC with a Qiagen kit on a QIAcube, processed in batches of 12 samples. The immunoSEQ hsTCRB v3.0 assay was used at survey level resolution to sequence the TRB variable region. A depth of roughly 35,000-50,000 T-cell genomes per sample was targeted for TRB sequencing. TRB libraries were pooled and sequenced on an Illumina MiSeq using a v3 150-cycle kit. From the authors' description of their analysis: Repertoire analysis ran in R within a reproducible Nextflow workflow covering QC, data transformation and analysis. LymphoSeq2, an R package for exploring AIRR-Seq data, was used to implement the custom analyses. Four samples yielding fewer than 5000 total TRB sequences were excluded, leaving 150 to 200 analyzed HIV repertoires. Among the 180 or so HIV repertoires that were kept, some 61 were collected before ART initiation and about 130 were collected after ART initiation. Each repertoire was downsampled to 5000 TRB nucleotide sequences, and summary statistics were averaged across 100 downsampling iterations. The analysis kept only TRB sequences whose CDR3 regions were at least seven amino acids long. Diversity was assessed using a clonality score derived from Shannon entropy and using the Gini coefficient. In the repertoire networks, any two of the top 5000 CDR3 amino acid sequences were connected whenever the two sequences differed by an edit distance of one. GLIPH2 predicted antigen specificity groups and MHC restriction for TRB CDR3 amino acid sequences. CDR3 amino acid sequences were matched against VDJdb and McPAS-TCR to flag known CMV, EBV, HIV or tissue antigen associations. Pre-ART, post-ART and control groups were compared with Wilcoxon signed-rank tests and Holm-Bonferroni correction. TCRdb carries this immuneACCESS record with in-frame sequences only. Its versions omit some clonotypes, under half of them owing to an unresolved V gene in the studies checked, with the rest unexplained. V and J calls and clone size come straight from that table; D and trimming were deduced from the DNA. This sample is represented by some 40,000 clones; 65% to 90% of them were singletons. The ten largest clones add up to about 5.2% of the sample.

At the junction V is shortened by 4 bases and J by 0 bases, with 9 bases in between. According to the germline V gene, CDR1 reads SGHTA and CDR2 reads FQGNSA. The CDR3 runs 14 residues from the cysteine to the phenylalanine. Only the CDR3 region is kept as DNA, spanning 42 bases read in frame from base 1. Sequences were derived from unsorted PBMCs, sampled 1.5 years after starting antiretroviral therapy. The rearranged chain carries TRBV7-2 and TRBJ1-1; the D gene is perhaps TRBD1, from 6 matching bases. This receptor was identified in a man in his late teens or twenties with HIV. Here the CDR3 is given as CASSSDSMNTEAFF. The bases read TGTGCCAGCAGCTCGGACAGCATGAACACTGAAGCTTTCTTT.